Listed here are 3 T cell receptor beta chains from one sample, sequenced in a study of blood T cells in healthy people across ages. A sample-barcoded 5' primer and a J-beta primer mix were used in a second PCR of roughly 6 to 11 cycles. Using its own MiXCR run on the 5' RACE reads, TCRdb lists one record per CDR3 protein. The sample carries about a million distinct CDR3 sequences, 51% recorded once. The source material was blood. Source of these receptors: an older woman in good health.

V usage is TRBV25-1 and J usage is TRBJ2-2; TRBD2 is a possible D gene (6 bases). From germline, CDR1 is MGHDK and CDR2 SYGVNS. This CDR3 has 15 amino acids. The V gene lost 3 bases and the J gene lost 5 bases, with 13 bases spanning the gap. The CDR3 here is CASSEAGRSTGELFF. As DNA, the CDR3 is TGTGCCAGCAGTGAGGCGGGAAGGTCGACCGGGGAGCTGTTTTTT.

About this clonotype itself: At one boundary the junction diverges from the germline segment, which might be a read error. The rearrangement links TRBV28 to TRBJ2-6; the match to TRBD1 covers 12 bases. This CDR3 has 21 amino acids. Germline V CDR1 and CDR2: MDHEN, SYDVKM. The CDR3 is CAGSPVLGQGARSSGANVLTF. DNA for the CDR3: TGTGCCGGCAGCCCCGTCCTGGGACAGGGGGCCCGAAGCTCTGGGGCCAACGTCCTGACTTTC.

In this sample, this clonotype turned up a few times. The chain combines TRBV5-6 with TRBJ2-5, with 7 bases identical to TRBD2. After removal of 7 bases from V and 3 bases from J, the junction contained 9 bases not matched to a gene. The germline gives CDR1 SGHDT, CDR2 YYEEEE. The CDR3 consists of 14 residues. The CDR3 here is CASWRTSPKETQYF. CDR3 coding DNA: TGTGCCAGCTGGAGGACTAGTCCTAAAGAGACCCAGTACTTC.